This T cell receptor (beta chain) was retrieved from a study of regulatory T cells in long-lasting Graves disease. Study-level background: Those Graves' patients who were newly diagnosed had been on antithyroid drugs under 3 months.

Germline CDR1 reads ENHRY; CDR2 reads SYGVKD. The length of the CDR3 is 13 residues. The V end lost 2 bases, the J end lost 8 bases, and 12 bases lay between the germline ends. Arm-PCR of CDR3 regions and iRepertoire HTBI primers were used to build TCR beta libraries. Using its own MiXCR run on the multiplex PCR reads, TCRdb lists one record per CDR3 protein. The table includes hundreds of thousands of distinct CDR3 sequences, roughly a sixth detected once. The time point was: newly diagnosed GD, antithyroid drugs for less than 3 months. RNA from PBMCs was the source of the TCR library. Of note for this clonotype: The antigen is not known.

Whole-study findings and limits: Persistent-disease Graves' patients showed less TCR diversity than new cases.

Another study also made use of these data, one on T cells in Graves' hyperthyroidism and ophthalmopathy. This second report adds: Newly diagnosed patients aged 18 to 65 had hyperthyroidism of under 2 months' duration. HTBI primers were employed in a first-round RT-PCR of the TCR CDR3.

The sequencing here drew on peripheral blood mononuclear cells (PBMCs), taken at new diagnosis, from a patient treated with antithyroid drugs. The chain joins TRBV10-3 to TRBJ1-2; D is undetermined. The clonotype originates from a middle-aged woman with Graves disease. CDR3 in DNA: TGTGCCATCAGTGAGATCAACACTAGAGGCTACACCTTC. This translates into CAISEINTRGYTF.